The clone carrying this TCR beta chain has a handful of counts. The antigen remains unidentified. The primer mix had 60 Vbeta and 13 Jbeta primers. Data came from immunoSEQ multiplex PCR; TCRdb stores just in-frame clones and leaves some out. The sample lists approximately 75,000 clones, roughly 74% seen once, with roughly 11% in the top ten. These data originate in a study of cytomegalovirus exposure and HLA in healthy donors. General observations from the study: In a later analysis, a genetic analysis reported fewer productive-TCR N-insertions in an Asian-associated ancestry cluster than the cohort average. By HLA locus, TCR association rates varied in a later analysis, with DRB1 showing the most and HLA-C the fewest. It was assumed in the presence/absence analyses that sequencing depth was roughly uniform across donors.

The germline gives CDR1 SQVTM, CDR2 ANQGSEA. The germline V and J ends were trimmed by 4 bases and 5 bases, with 14 bases remaining between them. This CDR3 is built from 13 residues. The chain is built from TRBV29-1 and TRBJ1-1, with a weak D call TRBD1 (5 bases). This TCR was recovered from a woman aged 55-70 years in good health and CMV-seropositive. The sequenced sample consisted of PBMCs. The CDR3 protein is CSVVGRDRTEAFF. CDR3 coding DNA: TGCAGCGTTGTGGGCAGGGATCGGACTGAAGCTTTCTTT.